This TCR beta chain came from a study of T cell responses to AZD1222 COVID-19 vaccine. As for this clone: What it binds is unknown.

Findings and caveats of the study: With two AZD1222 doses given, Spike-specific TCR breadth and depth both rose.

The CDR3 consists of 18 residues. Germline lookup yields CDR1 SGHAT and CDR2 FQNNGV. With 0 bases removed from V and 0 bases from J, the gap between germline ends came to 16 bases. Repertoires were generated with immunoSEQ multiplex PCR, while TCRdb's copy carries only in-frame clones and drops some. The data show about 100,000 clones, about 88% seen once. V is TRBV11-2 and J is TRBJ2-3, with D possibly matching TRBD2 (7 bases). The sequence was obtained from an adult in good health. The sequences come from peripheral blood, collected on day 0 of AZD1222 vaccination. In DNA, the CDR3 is TGTGCCAGCAGCTTAGATCAGGAAGGGGGGGGAAGCACAGATACGCAGTATTTT. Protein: CASSLDQEGGGSTDTQYF.